The 7 T cell receptor beta chains in this list originate from one sample, sequenced in a study of OX40 agonist ivuxolimab in advanced cancers. Sequencing was performed with immunoSEQ multiplex PCR; in TCRdb, only in-frame clones are kept and a portion is missing. In the table there are some 60,000 clones, approximately 93% of which are singletons. Sequenced material: CD4+ or CD8+ T cells sorted from blood, taken in a trial of the OX40 agonist ivuxolimab. The receptor set was obtained from an adult with an advanced solid tumor such as melanoma, head and neck, liver or kidney cancer.

This clone turned up a few times. This chain links TRBV4-1 with TRBJ1-2, with TRBD1 matching over 8 bases. This CDR3 contains 15 residues. Looked up from germline, CDR1 is MGHRA and CDR2 is YSYEKL. Trimming took 0 bases from V and 4 from J; bases not matched to a gene: 4. This CDR3 is CASSQDLGTGYGYTF. CDR3 in DNA: TGCGCCAGCAGCCAAGATCTAGGGACAGGCTATGGCTACACCTTC.

This clone has a single count. This chain uses TRBV6-5 with TRBJ1-6; D remains ambiguous. The CDR3 runs 10 residues. Trimming stripped 5 bases from V and 13 bases from J, with 6 bases between. Germline V lookup: CDR1 MNHEY, CDR2 SVGAGI. CDR3 in amino acids: CASSGIPLHF. CDR3 DNA sequence: TGTGCCAGCAGTGGAATTCCCCTCCACTTT.

The chain carries TRBV5-8 and TRBJ1-1, with D possibly matching TRBD1 (5 bases). Trimming took off 4 bases at V and 5 bases at J, with 12 bases between the two ends. The CDR3 has 13 amino acids. The V gene's germline CDR1 is SGHTS and CDR2 YDEGEE. The CDR3 DNA reads TGTGCCAGCAGCCTCAGGGTTGAGACTGAAGCTTTCTTT. Translated, it gives CASSLRVETEAFF.

This sequence joins TRBV9 and TRBJ2-5, with D hard to call. The CDR3 is 14 residues long. V shed 4 bases and J shed 1 base, with 11 bases lying between them. Germline V gene sequence: CDR1 SGDLS, CDR2 YYNGEE. As DNA, the CDR3 is TGTGCCAGCAGCTCAGTGGGCTCCCAAGAGACCCAGTACTTC. Its translation: CASSSVGSQETQYF.

As DNA, the CDR3 is TGTGCCAGCACCCTCCTTGGGGGGCGGGACAATGAGCAGTTCTTC. Translation gives CASTLLGGRDNEQFF. This sequence joins TRBV7-9 and TRBJ2-1; D possibly matches TRBD1 or TRBD2 (6 bases each). The V end was cut by 7 bases, the J end by 5 bases, with 18 bases between. CDR1 and CDR2 (germline): SEHNR, FQNEAQ (reference sequence). The length of the CDR3 is 15 residues. Combining the CDR3 with reference TRBV7-9 and TRBJ2-1 gives the whole variable domain DTGVSQNPRHKITKRGQNVTFRCDPISEHNRLYWYRQTLGQGPEFLTYFQNEAQLEKSRLLSDRFSAERPKGSFSTLEIQRTEQGDSAMYLCASTLLGGRDNEQFFGPGTRLTVL.

Concerning this clone itself: At the DNA level, this CDR3 is encoded by other sequences in the same sample as well. The V gene is TRBV19, the J gene TRBJ1-1; D may be TRBD1 (6 bases). The CDR3 contains 14 residues. Germline CDR1 is LNHDA and CDR2 is SQIVND (reference sequence). The ends were cut back, 6 bases at V and 1 base at J, with 12 bases in the middle. As DNA, the CDR3 is TGTGCCAGTAGCCCACGGACAGAGAACACTGAAGCTTTCTTT. Translating it yields CASSPRTENTEAFF.

This chain links TRBV6-1 with TRBJ2-7, with D possibly called TRBD1 or TRBD2 (6 bases each). CDR1 and CDR2 from the germline V gene are MNHNS and SASEGT. The CDR3 totals 13 residues. V was shortened by 7 bases and J by 5 bases, with 15 bases between the two germline ends. Here the CDR3 DNA reads TGTGCCAGCACCCGGGGGCGCCTGGACGAGCAGTACTTC. It specifies CASTRGRLDEQYF.